A selection of T cell receptor beta chains follows, all from one sample in a study of blood T cells in healthy people across ages. A single record per CDR3 protein comes from TCRdb applying MiXCR to the 5' RACE reads. Of about 780,000 distinct CDR3 sequences in the sample, more than 25% are singletons; the top ten hold 3%. These data also featured in a second study, about T cells of mothers and their children.

Sequencing was done on a sample of blood. The receptors were gathered from a boy younger than 18 in good health. Each CDR3 is given with its conserved first and last residue. A D gene is named only where the DNA matches it firmly. Part of the rows lack a size; the others show once, few, many or a class for expanded clones.

TRBV20-1,few,NA,TRBJ2-5,TGCAGTGCTACAGGCCCCGCGGCGCAGACCCAGTACTTC,CSATGPAAQTQYF
TRBV6-6,NA,NA,TRBJ2-7,TGTGCCAGCAGTCTCTCAGGGGAGACCTACGAGCAGTACTTC,CASSLSGETYEQYF
TRBV9,NA,TRBD1,TRBJ1-1,TGTGCCAGCAGCGCACGACAGGGCACGAACACTGAAGCTTTCTTT,CASSARQGTNTEAFF
TRBV11-2,NA,TRBD1,TRBJ1-6,TGTGCCAGCAGCTCGCCTCCGAGACAGGGGGCCTATAATTCACCCCTCCACTTT,CASSSPPRQGAYNSPLHF
TRBV7-3,NA,NA,TRBJ1-6,TGTGCCAGCAGCTCGGGGGGGGAGCATTCACCCCTCCACTTT,CASSSGGEHSPLHF
TRBV7-6,few,NA,TRBJ2-3,TGTGCCAGCAGCTTAGCGGGGGGCCCAAGCACAGATACGCAGTATTTT,CASSLAGGPSTDTQYF
TRBV12-3/TRBV12-4,few,NA,TRBJ2-3,TGTGCCAGCAGTTTGACAGGTGAAACAGATACGCAGTATTTT,CASSLTGETDTQYF
TRBV5-6,NA,NA,TRBJ2-3,TGTGCCAGCAGCCTCAGGGTCCGGTACACAGATACGCAGTATTTT,CASSLRVRYTDTQYF
TRBV12-3/TRBV12-4,NA,NA,TRBJ2-2,TGTGCCAGCAGTTTGGGGAGTGCCACCGGGGAGCTGTTTTTT,CASSLGSATGELFF
TRBV10-3,few,NA,TRBJ2-3,TGTGCCATCATGGGGGCAGATACGCAGTATTTT,CAIMGADTQYF
TRBV12-3/TRBV12-4,NA,TRBD1,TRBJ2-3,TGTGCCAGCAGCCCCGGACAGGGGATTTTCACAGATACGCAGTATTTT,CASSPGQGIFTDTQYF
TRBV29-1,NA,NA,TRBJ2-5,TGCAGCGTTGCCGCACCGGGGGCGCTGGAGACCCAGTACTTC,CSVAAPGALETQYF
TRBV2,few,TRBD2,TRBJ2-1,TGTGCCAGCAACAGGGGACTAGCAGGCGATGAGCAGTTCTTC,CASNRGLAGDEQFF
TRBV20-1,NA,TRBD1,TRBJ2-5,TGCAGTGCTTCCGACAGGGAAGAGACCCAGTACTTC,CSASDREETQYF
TRBV5-5,NA,NA,TRBJ1-1,TGTGCCAGCAGCTTAAGAGACTCCACCATGAACACTGAAGCTTTCTTT,CASSLRDSTMNTEAFF
TRBV10-3,few,NA,TRBJ2-3,TGTGCCATCCTAGGTCCCTCAGATACGCAGTATTTT,CAILGPSDTQYF
TRBV12-3/TRBV12-4,few,NA,TRBJ1-2,TGTGCCAGCAGCAGTTTAGGCAGACGTAACTATGGCTACACCTTC,CASSSLGRRNYGYTF
TRBV28,few,NA,TRBJ1-2,TGTGCCAGCAGTTCCGGAGGGAGGGTCCGCTATGGCTACACCTTC,CASSSGGRVRYGYTF
TRBV12-3/TRBV12-4,NA,NA,TRBJ2-4,TGTGCCAGCGCCGTCAAAAACATTCAGTACTTC,CASAVKNIQYF
TRBV20-1,NA,NA,TRBJ2-7,TGCAGTGCTAAAAGGGGAACCTACGAGCAGTACTTC,CSAKRGTYEQYF
TRBV7-9,NA,NA,TRBJ2-5,TGTGCCAGCAGCTTACCCGTCCTAGTCCTCCAAGAGACCCAGTACTTC,CASSLPVLVLQETQYF
TRBV12-3/TRBV12-4,NA,TRBD2,TRBJ2-3,TGTGCCAGCAGTTTCCCTCCCGGACTAGCGGGGTCTCTAGGGGAAGATACGCAGTATTTT,CASSFPPGLAGSLGEDTQYF
TRBV20-1,NA,NA,TRBJ2-5,TGCAGTGCTTGGGGGAAAGAGACCCAGTACTTC,CSAWGKETQYF
TRBV28,NA,TRBD2,TRBJ2-3,TGTGCCAGCAGTTCCGGGACTAGCGGAAACACAGATACGCAGTATTTT,CASSSGTSGNTDTQYF
TRBV6-5,few,TRBD1,TRBJ2-5,TGTGCCAGCAGCCGGGACAGGGACCAAGAGACCCAGTACTTC,CASSRDRDQETQYF